This T cell receptor beta chain was documented in a study of blood T cell repertoires in COVID-19. On the study more broadly: The United States, Italy and Spain supplied acute and convalescent COVID-19 samples. Sources were T cells, B-cell-depleted T cells, or PBMCs; the material itself was cDNA or gDNA.

The germline gives CDR1 LGHDT, CDR2 YNNKEL (reference sequence). This CDR3 comprises 19 residues. V was clipped by 1 base and J by 4 bases, with 20 bases between them. In the authors' workflow: Quantification of nucleated cells was approximated via reference gene primer amplification. TCRdb's copy holds only in-frame clones and misses some; the assay was immunoSEQ multiplex PCR. D and trimming come from the DNA, and the V and J calls and clone size come from that table. The profile covers 350,000 to 450,000 clones, with roughly 86% appearing a single time and around 3% taken by the ten largest. This sequence joins TRBV3-1 (or the pseudogene TRBV3-2) and TRBJ1-6; D not resolved. The receptor comes from a human donor in a cohort sampled during active COVID-19. Input material: peripheral blood. CDR3 sequence (DNA): TGTGCCAGCAGCCAAGGTCTAGGCAGAGAAACCTATTATAATTCACCCCTCCACTTT. Its protein product is CASSQGLGRETYYNSPLHF.